This TCR beta chain was documented in a study of T cells in Graves' hyperthyroidism and ophthalmopathy. The study's findings and limits: The authors' 13 V-J model separated ophthalmopathy from stable hyperthyroidism.

The V gene's germline CDR1 is SQVTM and CDR2 ANQGSEA. This CDR3 has 13 amino acids. V gave up 5 bases and J gave up 3 bases; unmatched junction bases: 4. Amplified TCR beta CDR3 regions came from RNA transcripts. The HTBI primer set was used in a first-round RT-PCR of the TCR CDR3. MiXCR, applied by TCRdb to the multiplex PCR reads, yields one record per CDR3 protein. The sample yields 550,000 to 600,000 distinct CDR3 sequences, around 17% seen once. Uncontrolled infection, other autoimmune disease, pregnancy or lactation led to exclusion. Ten or more counts support this clonotype. The target antigen is unknown.

The chain has TRBV29-1 and TRBJ1-5; 7 bases match TRBD1. Source material: blood. This TCR came from a woman between 18 and 29 years old with Graves' hyperthyroidism. CDR3 in DNA: TGCAGCGTTAATACAGGGGTCAATCAGCCCCAGCATTTT. Its protein is CSVNTGVNQPQHF.